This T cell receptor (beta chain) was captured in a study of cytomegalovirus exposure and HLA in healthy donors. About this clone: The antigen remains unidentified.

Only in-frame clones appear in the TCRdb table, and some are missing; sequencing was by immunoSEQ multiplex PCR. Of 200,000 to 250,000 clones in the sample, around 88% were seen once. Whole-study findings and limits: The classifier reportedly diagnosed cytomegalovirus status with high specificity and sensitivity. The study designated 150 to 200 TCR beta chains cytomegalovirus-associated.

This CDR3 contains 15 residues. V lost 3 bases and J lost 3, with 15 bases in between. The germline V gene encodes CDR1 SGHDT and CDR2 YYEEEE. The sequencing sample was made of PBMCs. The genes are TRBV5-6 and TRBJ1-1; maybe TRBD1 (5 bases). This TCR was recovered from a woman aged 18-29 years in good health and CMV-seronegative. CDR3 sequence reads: CASSSGGGFYTEAFF. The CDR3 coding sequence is TGTGCCAGCAGCTCCGGGGGGGGGTTTTACACTGAAGCTTTCTTT. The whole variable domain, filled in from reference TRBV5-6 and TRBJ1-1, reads DAGVTQSPTHLIKTRGQQVTLRCSPKSGHDTVSWYQQALGQGPQFIFQYYEEEERQRGNFPDRFSGHQFPNYSSELNVNALLLGDSALYLCASSSGGGFYTEAFFGQGTRLTVV.